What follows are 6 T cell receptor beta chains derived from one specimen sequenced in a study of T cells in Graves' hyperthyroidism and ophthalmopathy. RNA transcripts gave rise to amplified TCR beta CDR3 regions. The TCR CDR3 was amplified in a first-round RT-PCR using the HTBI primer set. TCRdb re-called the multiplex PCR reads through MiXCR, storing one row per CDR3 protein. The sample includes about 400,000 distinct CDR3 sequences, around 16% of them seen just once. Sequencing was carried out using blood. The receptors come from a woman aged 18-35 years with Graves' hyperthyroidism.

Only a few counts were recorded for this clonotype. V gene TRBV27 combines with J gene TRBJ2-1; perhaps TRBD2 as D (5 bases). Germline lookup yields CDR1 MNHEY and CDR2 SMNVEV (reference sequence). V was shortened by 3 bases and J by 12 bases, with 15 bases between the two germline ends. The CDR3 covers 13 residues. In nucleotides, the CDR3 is TGTGCCAGCAGTTTTTTCGGGGAATGGTGGCAGTTCTTC. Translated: CASSFFGEWWQFF.

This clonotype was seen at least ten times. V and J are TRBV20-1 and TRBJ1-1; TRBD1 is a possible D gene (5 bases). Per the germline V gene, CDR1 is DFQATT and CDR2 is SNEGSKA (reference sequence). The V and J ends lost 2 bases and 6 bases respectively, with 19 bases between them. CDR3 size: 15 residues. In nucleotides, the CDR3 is TGCAGTGCTAGAAAAACCCGGGACCCCCAATCTGAAGCTTTCTTT. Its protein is CSARKTRDPQSEAFF.

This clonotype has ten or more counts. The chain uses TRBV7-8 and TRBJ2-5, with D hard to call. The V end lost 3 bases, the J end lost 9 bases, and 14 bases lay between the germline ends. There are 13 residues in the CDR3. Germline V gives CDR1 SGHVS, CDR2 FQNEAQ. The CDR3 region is CASSFGPDRAQYF. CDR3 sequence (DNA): TGTGCCAGCAGCTTCGGACCAGATAGGGCCCAGTACTTC.

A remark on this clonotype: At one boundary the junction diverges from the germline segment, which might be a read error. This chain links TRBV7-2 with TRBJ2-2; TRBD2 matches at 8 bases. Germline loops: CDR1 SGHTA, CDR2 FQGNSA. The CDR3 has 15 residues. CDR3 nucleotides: TGTGCCAGCAGTTTAGCCGGGGGGGCCCCCGGGGAGCTGTTTTTT. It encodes CASSLAGGAPGELFF.

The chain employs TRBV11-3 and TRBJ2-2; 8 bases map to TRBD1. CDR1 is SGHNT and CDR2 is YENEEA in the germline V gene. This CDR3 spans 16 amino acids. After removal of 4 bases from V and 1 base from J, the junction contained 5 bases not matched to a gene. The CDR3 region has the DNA TGTGCCAGCAGCTCCTCGGGACAGGTGAACACCGGGGAGCTGTTTTTT. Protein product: CASSSSGQVNTGELFF.

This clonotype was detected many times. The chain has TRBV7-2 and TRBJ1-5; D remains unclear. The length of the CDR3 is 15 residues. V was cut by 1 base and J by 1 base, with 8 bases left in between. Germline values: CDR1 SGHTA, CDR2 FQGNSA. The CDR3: CASSLVGHSNQPQHF. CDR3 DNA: TGTGCCAGCAGCTTAGTTGGGCACAGCAATCAGCCCCAGCATTTT.